This T cell receptor (beta chain) emerged from a study of blood T cell repertoires in COVID-19. Study as a whole: Sources were T cells, B-cell-depleted T cells, or PBMCs; the material itself was cDNA or gDNA.

Original processing notes: Amplification from reference gene primers served as the basis for estimated nucleated cell counts. The protocol was immunoSEQ multiplex PCR, while the TCRdb copy is restricted to in-frame clones and leaves out a portion. The DNA gave D and trimming, while V, J and clone size come from that table. The sample shows 120,000 to 150,000 clones, around four fifths of them seen only once. The count of this clone is one. Germline lookup yields CDR1 SGDLS and CDR2 YYNGEE. V lost 0 bases to trimming and J lost 7 bases, with 13 bases between them. The CDR3 has 15 amino acids. The sequenced sample consisted of peripheral blood. V gene TRBV9 combines with J gene TRBJ1-4; D remains unclear. The sequence derives from a human donor in a cohort sampled during active COVID-19. CDR3 sequence reads: CASSVATGGIEKLFF. The CDR3 DNA reads as TGTGCCAGCAGCGTAGCTACCGGAGGGATTGAAAAACTGTTTTTT.